The source of this TCR beta chain is a study of T cells after yellow fever vaccination. On the study more broadly: SMART-Seq v4 Ultra Low Input prepared the low-cell-number fractions. Study-level results: Most clones from primary vaccination resurfaced after the booster (nearly 97% CD4, around 89% CD8). Some clonotypes, a small share, were shared between CD4 and CD8 compartments.

Germline loops: CDR1 MNHEY, CDR2 SVGEGT. Trimming shortened V by 0 bases and J by 3 bases, and 9 bases separated the two germline ends. The CDR3 runs 14 residues. As to this clonotype: The antigen remains unidentified.

A 5'RACE template-switching step, the method used to make TCR cDNA, added a universal primer site and UMIs. TCRdb re-derived calls from the 5' RACE reads in MiXCR, one entry per CDR3 protein. The repertoire holds some 550,000 distinct CDR3 sequences, 15% to 20% seen once, with 13% to 15% in the top ten. Sample: PBMCs, taken 15 days after the yellow fever booster vaccination. This TCR was sampled from a man aged 25 to 45 who received the YFV17D yellow fever vaccine. This chain joins TRBV6-2 or TRBV6-3 and TRBJ2-7; D is ambiguous. This chain's CDR3 is CASSYSGFFYEQYF. The DNA for the CDR3 is TGTGCCAGCAGTTACTCGGGGTTTTTCTACGAGCAGTACTTC.